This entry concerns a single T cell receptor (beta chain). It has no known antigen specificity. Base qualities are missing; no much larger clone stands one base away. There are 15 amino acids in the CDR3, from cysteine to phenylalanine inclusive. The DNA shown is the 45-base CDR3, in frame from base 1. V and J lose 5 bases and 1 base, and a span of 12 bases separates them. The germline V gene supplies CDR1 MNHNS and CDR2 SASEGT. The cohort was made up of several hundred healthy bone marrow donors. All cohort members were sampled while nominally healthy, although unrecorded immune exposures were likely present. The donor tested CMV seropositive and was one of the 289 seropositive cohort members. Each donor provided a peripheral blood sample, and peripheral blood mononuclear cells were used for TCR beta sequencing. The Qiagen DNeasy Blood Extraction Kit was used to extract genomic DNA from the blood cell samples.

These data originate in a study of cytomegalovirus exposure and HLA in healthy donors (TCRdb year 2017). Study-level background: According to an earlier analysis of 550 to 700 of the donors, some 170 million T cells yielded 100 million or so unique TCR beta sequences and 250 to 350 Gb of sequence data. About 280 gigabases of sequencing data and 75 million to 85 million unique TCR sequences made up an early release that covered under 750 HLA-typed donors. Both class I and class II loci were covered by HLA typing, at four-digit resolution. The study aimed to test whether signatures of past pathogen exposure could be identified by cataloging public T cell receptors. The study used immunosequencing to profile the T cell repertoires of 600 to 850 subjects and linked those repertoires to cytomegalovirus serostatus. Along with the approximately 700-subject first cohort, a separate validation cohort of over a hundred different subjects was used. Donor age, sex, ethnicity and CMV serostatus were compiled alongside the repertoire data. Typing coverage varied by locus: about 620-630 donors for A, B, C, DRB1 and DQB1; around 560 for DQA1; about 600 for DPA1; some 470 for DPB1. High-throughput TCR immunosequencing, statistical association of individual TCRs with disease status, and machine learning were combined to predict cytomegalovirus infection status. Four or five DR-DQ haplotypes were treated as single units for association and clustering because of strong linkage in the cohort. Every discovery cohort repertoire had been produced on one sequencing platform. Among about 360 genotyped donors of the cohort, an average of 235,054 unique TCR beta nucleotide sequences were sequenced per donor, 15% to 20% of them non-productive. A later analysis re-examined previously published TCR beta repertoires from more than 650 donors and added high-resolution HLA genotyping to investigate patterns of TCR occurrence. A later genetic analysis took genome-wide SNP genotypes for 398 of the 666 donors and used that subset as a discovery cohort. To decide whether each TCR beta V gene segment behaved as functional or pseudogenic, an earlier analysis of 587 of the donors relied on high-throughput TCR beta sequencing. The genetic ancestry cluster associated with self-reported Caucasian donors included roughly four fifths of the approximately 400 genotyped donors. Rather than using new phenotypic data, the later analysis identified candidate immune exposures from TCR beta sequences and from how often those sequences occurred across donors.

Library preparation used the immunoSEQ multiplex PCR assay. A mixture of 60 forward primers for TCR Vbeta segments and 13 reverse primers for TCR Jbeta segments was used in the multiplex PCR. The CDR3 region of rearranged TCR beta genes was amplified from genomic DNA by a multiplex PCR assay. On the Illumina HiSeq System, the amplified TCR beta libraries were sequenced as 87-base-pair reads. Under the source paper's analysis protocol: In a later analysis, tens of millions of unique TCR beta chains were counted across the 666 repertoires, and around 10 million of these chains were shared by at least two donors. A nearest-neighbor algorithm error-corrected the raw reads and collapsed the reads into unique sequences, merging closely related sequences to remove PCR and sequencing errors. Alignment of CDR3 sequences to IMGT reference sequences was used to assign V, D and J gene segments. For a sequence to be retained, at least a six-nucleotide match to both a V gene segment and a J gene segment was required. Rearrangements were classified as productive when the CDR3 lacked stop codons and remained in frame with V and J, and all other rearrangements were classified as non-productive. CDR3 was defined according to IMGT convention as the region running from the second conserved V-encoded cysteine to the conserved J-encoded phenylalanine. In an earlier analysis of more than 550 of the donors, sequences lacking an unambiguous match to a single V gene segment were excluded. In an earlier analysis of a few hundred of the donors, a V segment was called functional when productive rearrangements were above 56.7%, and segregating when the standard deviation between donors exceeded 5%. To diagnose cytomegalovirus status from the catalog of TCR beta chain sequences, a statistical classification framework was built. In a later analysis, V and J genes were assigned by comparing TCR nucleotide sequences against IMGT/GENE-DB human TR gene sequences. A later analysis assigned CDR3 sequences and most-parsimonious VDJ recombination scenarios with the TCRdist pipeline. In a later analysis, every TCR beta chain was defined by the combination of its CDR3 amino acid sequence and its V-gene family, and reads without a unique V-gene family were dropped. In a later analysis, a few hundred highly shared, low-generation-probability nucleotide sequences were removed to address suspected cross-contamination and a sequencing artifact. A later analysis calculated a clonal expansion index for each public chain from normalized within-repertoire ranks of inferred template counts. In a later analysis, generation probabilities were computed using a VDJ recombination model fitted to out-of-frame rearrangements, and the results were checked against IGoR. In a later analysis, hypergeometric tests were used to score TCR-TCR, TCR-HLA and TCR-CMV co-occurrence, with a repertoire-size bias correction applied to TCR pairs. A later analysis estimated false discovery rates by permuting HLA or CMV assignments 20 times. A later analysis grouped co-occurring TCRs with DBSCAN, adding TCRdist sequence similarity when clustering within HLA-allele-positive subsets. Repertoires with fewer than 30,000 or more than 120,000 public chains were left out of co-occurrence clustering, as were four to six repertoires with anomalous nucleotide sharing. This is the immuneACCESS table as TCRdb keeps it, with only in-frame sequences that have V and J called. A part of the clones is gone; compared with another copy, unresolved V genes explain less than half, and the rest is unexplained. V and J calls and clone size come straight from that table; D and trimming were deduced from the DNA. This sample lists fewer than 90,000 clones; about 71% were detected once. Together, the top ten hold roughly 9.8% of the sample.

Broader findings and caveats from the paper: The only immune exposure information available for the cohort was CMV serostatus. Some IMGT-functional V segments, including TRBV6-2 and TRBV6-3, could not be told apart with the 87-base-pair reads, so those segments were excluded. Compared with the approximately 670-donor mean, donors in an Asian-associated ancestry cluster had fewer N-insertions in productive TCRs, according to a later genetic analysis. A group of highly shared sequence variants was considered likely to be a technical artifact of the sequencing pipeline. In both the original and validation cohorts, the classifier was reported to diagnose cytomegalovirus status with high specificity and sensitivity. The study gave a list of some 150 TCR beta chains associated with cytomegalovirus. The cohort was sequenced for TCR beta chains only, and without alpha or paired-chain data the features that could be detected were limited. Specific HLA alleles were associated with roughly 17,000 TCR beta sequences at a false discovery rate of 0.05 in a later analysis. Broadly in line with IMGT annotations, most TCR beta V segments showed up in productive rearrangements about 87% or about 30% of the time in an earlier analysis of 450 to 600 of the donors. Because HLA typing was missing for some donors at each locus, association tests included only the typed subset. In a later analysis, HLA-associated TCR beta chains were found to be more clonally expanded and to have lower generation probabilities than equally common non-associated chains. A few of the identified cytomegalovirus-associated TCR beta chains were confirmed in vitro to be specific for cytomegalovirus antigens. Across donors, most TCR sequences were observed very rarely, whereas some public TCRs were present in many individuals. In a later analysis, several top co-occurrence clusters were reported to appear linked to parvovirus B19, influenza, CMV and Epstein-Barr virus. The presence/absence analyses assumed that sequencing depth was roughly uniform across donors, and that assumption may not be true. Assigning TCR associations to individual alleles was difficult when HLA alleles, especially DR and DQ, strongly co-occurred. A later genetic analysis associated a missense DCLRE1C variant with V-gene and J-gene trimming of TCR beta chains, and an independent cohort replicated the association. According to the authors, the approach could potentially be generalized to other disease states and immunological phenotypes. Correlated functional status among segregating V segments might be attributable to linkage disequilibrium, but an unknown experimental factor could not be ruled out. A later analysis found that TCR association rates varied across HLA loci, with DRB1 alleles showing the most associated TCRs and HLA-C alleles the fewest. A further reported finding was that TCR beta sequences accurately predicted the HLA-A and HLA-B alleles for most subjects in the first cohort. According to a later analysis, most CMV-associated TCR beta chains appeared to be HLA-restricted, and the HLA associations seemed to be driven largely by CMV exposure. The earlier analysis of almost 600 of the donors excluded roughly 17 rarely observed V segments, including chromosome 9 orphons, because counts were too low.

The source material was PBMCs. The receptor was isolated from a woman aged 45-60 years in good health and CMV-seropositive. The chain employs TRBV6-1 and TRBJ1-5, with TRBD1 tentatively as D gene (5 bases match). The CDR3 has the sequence CASSLTGVSNQPQHF. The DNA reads TGTGCCAGCAGTCTAACAGGAGTGAGCAATCAGCCCCAGCATTTT.